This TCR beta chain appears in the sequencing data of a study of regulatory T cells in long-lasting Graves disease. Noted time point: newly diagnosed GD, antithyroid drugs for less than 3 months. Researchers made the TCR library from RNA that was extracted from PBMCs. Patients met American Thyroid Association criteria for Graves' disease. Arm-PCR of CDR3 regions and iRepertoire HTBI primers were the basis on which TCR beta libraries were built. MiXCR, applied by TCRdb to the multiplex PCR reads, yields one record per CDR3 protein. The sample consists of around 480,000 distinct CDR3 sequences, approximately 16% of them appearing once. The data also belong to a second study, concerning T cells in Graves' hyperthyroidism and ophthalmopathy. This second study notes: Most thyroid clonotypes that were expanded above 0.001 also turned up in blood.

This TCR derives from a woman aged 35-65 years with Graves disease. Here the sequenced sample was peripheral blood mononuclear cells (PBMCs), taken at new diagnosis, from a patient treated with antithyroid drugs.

CDR3 amino acids: CASSFGCIEQYF. Written as DNA, the CDR3 is TGTGCCAGCAGCTTCGGGTGTATCGAGCAGTACTTC. V gene TRBV13 combines with J gene TRBJ2-7; no clear D gene. The CDR3 sequence is 12 residues long. Trimming removed 3 bases from V and 6 bases from J, with 9 bases in between. Germline V lookup: CDR1 PRHDT, CDR2 FYEKMQ (reference sequence).